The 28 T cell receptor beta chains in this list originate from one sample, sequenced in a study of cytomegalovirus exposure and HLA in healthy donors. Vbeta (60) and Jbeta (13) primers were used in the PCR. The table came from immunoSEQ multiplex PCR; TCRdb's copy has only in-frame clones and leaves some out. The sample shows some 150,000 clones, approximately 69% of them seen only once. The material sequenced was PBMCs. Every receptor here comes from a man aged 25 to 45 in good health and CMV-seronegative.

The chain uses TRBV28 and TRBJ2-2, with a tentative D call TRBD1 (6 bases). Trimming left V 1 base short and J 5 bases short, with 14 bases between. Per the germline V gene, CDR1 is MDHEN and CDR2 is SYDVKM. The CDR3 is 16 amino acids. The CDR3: CASSLSGGWGTGELFF. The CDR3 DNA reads TGTGCCAGCAGTTTATCTGGGGGCTGGGGAACCGGGGAGCTGTTTTTT.

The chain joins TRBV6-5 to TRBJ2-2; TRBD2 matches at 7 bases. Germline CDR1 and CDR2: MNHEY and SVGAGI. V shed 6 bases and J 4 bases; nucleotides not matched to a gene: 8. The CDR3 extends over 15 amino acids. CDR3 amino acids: CASSHGRGSTGELFF. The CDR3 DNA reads TGTGCCAGCAGCCACGGGCGGGGGAGCACCGGGGAGCTGTTTTTT.

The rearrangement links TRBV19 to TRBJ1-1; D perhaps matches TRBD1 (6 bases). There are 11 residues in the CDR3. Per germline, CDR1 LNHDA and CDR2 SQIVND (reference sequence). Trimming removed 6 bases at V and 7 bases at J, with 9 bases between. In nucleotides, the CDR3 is TGTGCCAGTAGACAGGGCTTTGAAGCTTTCTTT. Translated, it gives CASRQGFEAFF.

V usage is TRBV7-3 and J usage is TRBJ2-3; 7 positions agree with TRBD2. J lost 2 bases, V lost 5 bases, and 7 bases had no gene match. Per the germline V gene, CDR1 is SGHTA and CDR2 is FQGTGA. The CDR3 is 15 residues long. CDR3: CASSPSAGVTDTQYF. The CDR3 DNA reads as TGTGCCAGCAGCCCCTCCGCGGGGGTCACAGATACGCAGTATTTT.

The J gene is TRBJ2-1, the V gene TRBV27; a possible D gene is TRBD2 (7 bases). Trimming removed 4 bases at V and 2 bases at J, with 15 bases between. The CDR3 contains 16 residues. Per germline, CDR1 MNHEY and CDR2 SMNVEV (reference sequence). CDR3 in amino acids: CASSWVGGATYNEQFF. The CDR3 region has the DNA TGTGCCAGCAGTTGGGTGGGGGGGGCAACCTACAATGAGCAGTTCTTC.

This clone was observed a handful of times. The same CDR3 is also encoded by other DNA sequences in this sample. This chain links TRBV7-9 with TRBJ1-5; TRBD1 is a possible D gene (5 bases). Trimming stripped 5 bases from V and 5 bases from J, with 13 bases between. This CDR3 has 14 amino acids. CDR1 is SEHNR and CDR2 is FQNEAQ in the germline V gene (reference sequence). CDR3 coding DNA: TGTGCCAGCAGCCCCCCGGGGGGGGATCAGCCCCAGCATTTT. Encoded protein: CASSPPGGDQPQHF.

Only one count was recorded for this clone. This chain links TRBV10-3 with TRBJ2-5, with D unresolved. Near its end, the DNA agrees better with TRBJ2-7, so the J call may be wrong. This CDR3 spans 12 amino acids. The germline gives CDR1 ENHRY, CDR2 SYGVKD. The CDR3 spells CAISESRGEQYF. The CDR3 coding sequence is TGTGCCATCAGTGAGTCGCGCGGCGAGCAGTACTTC.

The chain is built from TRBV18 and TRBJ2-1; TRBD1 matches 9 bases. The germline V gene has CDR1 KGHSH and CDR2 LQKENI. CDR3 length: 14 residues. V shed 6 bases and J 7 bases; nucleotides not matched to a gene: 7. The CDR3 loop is CASSFGQGRNEQFF. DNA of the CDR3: TGTGCCAGCTCGTTCGGACAGGGGAGGAATGAGCAGTTCTTC. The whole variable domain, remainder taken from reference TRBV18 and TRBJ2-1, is NAGVMQNPRHLVRRRGQEARLRCSPMKGHSHVYWYRQLPEEGLKFMVYLQKENIIDESGMPKERFSAEFPKEGPSILRIQQVVRGDSAAYFCASSFGQGRNEQFFGPGTRLTVL.

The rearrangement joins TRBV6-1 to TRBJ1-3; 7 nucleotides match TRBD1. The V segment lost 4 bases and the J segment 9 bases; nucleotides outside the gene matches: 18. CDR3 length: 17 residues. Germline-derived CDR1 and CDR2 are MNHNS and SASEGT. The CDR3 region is CASSVGTRTGSESTIYF. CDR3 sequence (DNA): TGTGCCAGCAGTGTGGGGACTAGGACAGGATCTGAGAGCACCATATATTTT.

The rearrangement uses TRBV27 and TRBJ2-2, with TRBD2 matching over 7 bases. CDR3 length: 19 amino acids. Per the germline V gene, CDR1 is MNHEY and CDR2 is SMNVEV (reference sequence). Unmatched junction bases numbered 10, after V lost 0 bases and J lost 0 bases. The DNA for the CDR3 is TGTGCCAGCAGTTTATCGGGGGGGAGGCGGTCCTCGAACACCGGGGAGCTGTTTTTT. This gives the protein CASSLSGGRRSSNTGELFF.

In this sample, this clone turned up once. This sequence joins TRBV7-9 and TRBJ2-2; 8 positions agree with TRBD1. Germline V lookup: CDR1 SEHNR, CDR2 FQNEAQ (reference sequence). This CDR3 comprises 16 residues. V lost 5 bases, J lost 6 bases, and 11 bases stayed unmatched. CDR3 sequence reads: CASSSGAQGAPGELFF. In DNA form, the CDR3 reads TGTGCCAGCAGCAGTGGGGCTCAGGGGGCGCCCGGGGAGCTGTTTTTT.

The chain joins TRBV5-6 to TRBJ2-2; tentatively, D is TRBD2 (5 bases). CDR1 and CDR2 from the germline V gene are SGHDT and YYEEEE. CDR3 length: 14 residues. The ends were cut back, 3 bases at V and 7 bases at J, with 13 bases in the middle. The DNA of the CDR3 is TGTGCCAGCAGCTCCGGGATCCCTGGCGGGGAGCTGTTTTTT. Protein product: CASSSGIPGGELFF.

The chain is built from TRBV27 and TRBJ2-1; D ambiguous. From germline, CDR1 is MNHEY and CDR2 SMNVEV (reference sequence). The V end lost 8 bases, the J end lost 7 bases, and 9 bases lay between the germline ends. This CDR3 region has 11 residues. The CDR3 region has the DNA TGTGCCAGCGGCCCCCCAAATGAGCAGTTCTTC. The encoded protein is CASGPPNEQFF.

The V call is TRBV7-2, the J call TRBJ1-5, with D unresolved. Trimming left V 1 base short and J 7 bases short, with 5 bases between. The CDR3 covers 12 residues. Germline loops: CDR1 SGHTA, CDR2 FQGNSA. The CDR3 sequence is CASSLGEQPQHF. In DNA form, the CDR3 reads TGTGCCAGCAGCTTAGGGGAGCAGCCCCAGCATTTT.

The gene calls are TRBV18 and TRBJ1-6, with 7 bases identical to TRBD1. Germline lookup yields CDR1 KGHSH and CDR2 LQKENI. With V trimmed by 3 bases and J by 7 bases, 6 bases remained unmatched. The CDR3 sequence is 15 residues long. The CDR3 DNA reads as TGTGCCAGCTCACCGGGACAGAATACAAATTCACCCCTCCACTTT. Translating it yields CASSPGQNTNSPLHF.

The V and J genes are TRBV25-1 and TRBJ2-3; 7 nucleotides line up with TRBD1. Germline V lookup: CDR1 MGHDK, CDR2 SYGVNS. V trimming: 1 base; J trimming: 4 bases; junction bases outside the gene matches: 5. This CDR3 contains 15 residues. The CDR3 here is CASSEFDTGADTQYF. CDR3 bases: TGTGCCAGCAGTGAATTCGACACAGGGGCAGATACGCAGTATTTT.

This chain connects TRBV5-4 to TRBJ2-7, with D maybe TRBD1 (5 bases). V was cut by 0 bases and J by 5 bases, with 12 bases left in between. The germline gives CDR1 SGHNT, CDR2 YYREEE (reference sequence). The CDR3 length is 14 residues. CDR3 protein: CASSLEKGRDEQYF. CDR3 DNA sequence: TGTGCCAGCAGCTTGGAAAAGGGGCGCGACGAGCAGTACTTC.

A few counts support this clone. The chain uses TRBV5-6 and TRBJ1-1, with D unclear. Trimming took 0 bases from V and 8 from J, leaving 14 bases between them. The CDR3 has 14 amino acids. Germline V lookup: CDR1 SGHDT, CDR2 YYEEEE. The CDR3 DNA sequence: TGTGCCAGCAGCTTGGAGGTGTCAGGCAGCGAAGCTTTCTTT. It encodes CASSLEVSGSEAFF.

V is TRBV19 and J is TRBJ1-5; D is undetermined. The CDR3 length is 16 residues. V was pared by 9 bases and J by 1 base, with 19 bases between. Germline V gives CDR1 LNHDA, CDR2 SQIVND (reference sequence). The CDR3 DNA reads TGTGCCAGCGCACACGGTCTGGGAGTAAGCAATCAGCCCCAGCATTTT. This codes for CASAHGLGVSNQPQHF.

CDR3 residues: CASSQYLSGKSSYEQYF. The DNA of the CDR3 is TGTGCCAGCAGCCAATATCTGTCGGGGAAGAGCTCCTACGAGCAGTACTTC. The V and J genes are TRBV16 and TRBJ2-7; possible D gene TRBD2, 5 bases. Germline V gene sequence: CDR1 KGHSY, CDR2 FQNENV. V gave up 1 base and J gave up 0 bases, with 16 bases separating them. The CDR3 has 17 amino acids.

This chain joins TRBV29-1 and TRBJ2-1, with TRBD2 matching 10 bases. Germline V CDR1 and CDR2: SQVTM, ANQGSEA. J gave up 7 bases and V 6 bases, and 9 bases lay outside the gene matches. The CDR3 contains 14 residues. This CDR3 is CSVTLAGARNEQFF. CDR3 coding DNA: TGCAGCGTAACCCTAGCGGGGGCGAGGAATGAGCAGTTCTTC.

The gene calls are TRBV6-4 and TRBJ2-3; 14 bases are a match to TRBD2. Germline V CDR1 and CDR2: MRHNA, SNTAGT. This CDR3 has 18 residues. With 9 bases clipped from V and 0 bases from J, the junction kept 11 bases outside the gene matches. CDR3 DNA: TGTGCCAGACTTGGGACTAGCGGGGGCCCTACTAGCACAGATACGCAGTATTTT. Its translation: CARLGTSGGPTSTDTQYF.

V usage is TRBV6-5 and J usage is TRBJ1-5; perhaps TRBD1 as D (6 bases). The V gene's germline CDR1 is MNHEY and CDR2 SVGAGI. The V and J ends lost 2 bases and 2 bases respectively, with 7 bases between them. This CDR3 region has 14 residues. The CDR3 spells CASSYKGGNQPQHF. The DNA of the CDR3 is TGTGCCAGCAGTTACAAGGGGGGCAATCAGCCCCAGCATTTT.

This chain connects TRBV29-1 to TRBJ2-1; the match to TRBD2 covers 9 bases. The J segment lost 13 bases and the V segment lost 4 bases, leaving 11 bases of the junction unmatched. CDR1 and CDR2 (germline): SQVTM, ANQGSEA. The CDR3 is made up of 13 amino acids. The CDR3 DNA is TGCAGCGTTGTTTCGGGCGGGGGGGATCCCCAGTTCTTC. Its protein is CSVVSGGGDPQFF.

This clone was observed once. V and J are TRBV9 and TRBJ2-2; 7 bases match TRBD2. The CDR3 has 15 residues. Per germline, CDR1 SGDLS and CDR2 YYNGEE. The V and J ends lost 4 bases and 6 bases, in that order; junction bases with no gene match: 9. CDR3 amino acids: CASSIGRSGAGELFF. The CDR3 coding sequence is TGTGCCAGCAGCATCGGGAGGTCGGGGGCCGGGGAGCTGTTTTTT.

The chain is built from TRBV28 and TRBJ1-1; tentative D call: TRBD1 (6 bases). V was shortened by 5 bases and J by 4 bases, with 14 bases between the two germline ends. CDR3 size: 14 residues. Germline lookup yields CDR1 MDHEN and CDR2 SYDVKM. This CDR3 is CASSPWTASTEAFF. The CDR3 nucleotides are TGTGCCAGCAGTCCATGGACAGCTTCCACTGAAGCTTTCTTT.

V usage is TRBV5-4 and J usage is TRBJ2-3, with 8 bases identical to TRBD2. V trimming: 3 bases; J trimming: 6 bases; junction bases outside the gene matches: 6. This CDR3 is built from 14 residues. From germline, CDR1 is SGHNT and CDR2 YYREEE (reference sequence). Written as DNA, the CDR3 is TGTGCCAGCAGCTCCGGGGGGGCCAGGGATACGCAGTATTTT. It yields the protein CASSSGGARDTQYF.

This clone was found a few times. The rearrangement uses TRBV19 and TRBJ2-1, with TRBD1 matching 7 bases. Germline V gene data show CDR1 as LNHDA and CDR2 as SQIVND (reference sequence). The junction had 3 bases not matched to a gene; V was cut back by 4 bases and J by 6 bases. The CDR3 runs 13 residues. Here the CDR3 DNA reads TGTGCCAGTAGTAGAGACAGGGTCAATGAGCAGTTCTTC. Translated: CASSRDRVNEQFF.